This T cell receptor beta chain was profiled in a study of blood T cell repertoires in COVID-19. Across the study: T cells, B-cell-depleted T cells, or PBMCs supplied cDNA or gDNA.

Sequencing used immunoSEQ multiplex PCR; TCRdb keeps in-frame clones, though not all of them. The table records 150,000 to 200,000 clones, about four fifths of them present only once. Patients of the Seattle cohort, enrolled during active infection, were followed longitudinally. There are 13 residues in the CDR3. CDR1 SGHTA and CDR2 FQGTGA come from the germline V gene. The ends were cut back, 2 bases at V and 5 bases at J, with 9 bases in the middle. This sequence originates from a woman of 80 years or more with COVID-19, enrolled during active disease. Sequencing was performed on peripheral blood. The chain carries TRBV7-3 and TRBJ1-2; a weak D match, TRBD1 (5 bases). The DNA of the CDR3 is TGTGCCAGCAGCTTAGGCCAGGGATATGGCTACACCTTC. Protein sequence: CASSLGQGYGYTF.